The rows below give T cell receptor beta chains drawn from one sample of a study of Graves' ophthalmopathy and Graves' hyperthyroidism. Each CDR3 protein is one row after TCRdb ran MiXCR on the multiplex PCR reads. The table lists a few hundred thousand distinct CDR3 sequences, roughly 15% of them singletons, with roughly 7% in the top ten. Material for sequencing was peripheral blood. The receptor set was obtained from a woman between 18 and 30 years old with stable Graves' hyperthyroidism. Each CDR3 is given with its conserved first and last residue. A D gene is named only where the DNA matches it firmly. Rows give clone size only sometimes, using once, few, many, or a class for an expanded clone.

D gene: TRBD2
J gene: TRBJ2-2
V gene: TRBV9
clone size: few
CDR3 DNA: TGTGCCAGCAGCGTAGTTCGCGGGGGAGTCGGGGAGCTGTTTTTT
CDR3 protein: CASSVVRGGVGELFF

D gene: -
J gene: TRBJ1-1
V gene: TRBV7-9
clone size: -
CDR3 DNA: TGTGCCAGCAGCTTTGACTGGAACACTGAAGCTTTCTTT
CDR3 protein: CASSFDWNTEAFF

D gene: TRBD2
J gene: TRBJ2-5
V gene: TRBV24-1
clone size: -
CDR3 DNA: TGTGCCTCCAGTGATTTGTCCCCTAGCGGGGGGTCGGAAGAGACCCGGTACTTC
CDR3 protein: CASSDLSPSGGSEETRYF

D gene: -
J gene: TRBJ2-6
V gene: TRBV5-1
clone size: many
CDR3 DNA: TGCGCCAGCAGCTTGGCAGGCTCTGGGGCCAATGTCCTGACTTTC
CDR3 protein: CASSLAGSGANVLTF

D gene: -
J gene: TRBJ1-5
V gene: TRBV27
clone size: few
CDR3 DNA: TGTGCCAGCAGTATCGGACCGAACAATCAGCCCCAGCATTTT
CDR3 protein: CASSIGPNNQPQHF

D gene: TRBD1
J gene: TRBJ2-7
V gene: TRBV28
clone size: many
CDR3 DNA: TGTGCCAGCAGTTCCGACAGGGCAGAGGGGTACGAGCAGTACTTC
CDR3 protein: CASSSDRAEGYEQYF

D gene: -
J gene: TRBJ1-2
V gene: TRBV29-1
clone size: many
CDR3 DNA: TGCAGCGTTGAAGATCTTCGTGGCTACACCTTC
CDR3 protein: CSVEDLRGYTF

D gene: -
J gene: TRBJ1-5
V gene: TRBV7-2
clone size: many
CDR3 DNA: TGTGCCAGCAGCTTAAGTCATCATCAGCCCCAGCATTTT
CDR3 protein: CASSLSHHQPQHF

D gene: -
J gene: TRBJ1-5
V gene: TRBV19
clone size: few
CDR3 DNA: TGTGCCAGTAGTATTGGTTATAGCAATCAGCCCCAGCATTTT
CDR3 protein: CASSIGYSNQPQHF

D gene: -
J gene: TRBJ1-2
V gene: TRBV9
clone size: many
CDR3 DNA: TGTGCTAGCAGCGTAGCAGAGGGCTATGGCTACACCTTC
CDR3 protein: CASSVAEGYGYTF

D gene: TRBD1
J gene: TRBJ1-5
V gene: TRBV7-9
clone size: -
CDR3 DNA: TGTGCCAGCGCCGGAGGGGGCCAGCCCCAGCATTTT
CDR3 protein: CASAGGGQPQHF

D gene: TRBD1
J gene: TRBJ2-2
V gene: TRBV20-1
clone size: few
CDR3 DNA: TGCAGTGCTGTGCCCATCGGGACAGGGGTTGAAGAGGAGCTGTTTTTT
CDR3 protein: CSAVPIGTGVEEELFF

D gene: -
J gene: TRBJ2-5
V gene: TRBV19
clone size: many
CDR3 DNA: TGTGCCAGTAGTATTGGTTTGGTGGGGAAAGAGACCCAGTACTTC
CDR3 protein: CASSIGLVGKETQYF

D gene: -
J gene: TRBJ1-1
V gene: TRBV11-2
clone size: many
CDR3 DNA: TGTGCCAGCAAACTGCTGGGGGCTGAAGCTTTCTTT
CDR3 protein: CASKLLGAEAFF

D gene: -
J gene: TRBJ1-1
V gene: TRBV10-3
clone size: many
CDR3 DNA: TGTGCCATCAGTGAGGACGGGGCCGGGACTGAAGCTTTCTTT
CDR3 protein: CAISEDGAGTEAFF

D gene: -
J gene: TRBJ2-7
V gene: TRBV27
clone size: many
CDR3 DNA: TGTGCCAGCAGTTTATGGGCAGTGAGGCGCTACGAGCAGTACTTC
CDR3 protein: CASSLWAVRRYEQYF

D gene: TRBD1
J gene: TRBJ2-5
V gene: TRBV24-1
clone size: many
CDR3 DNA: TGTGCCACCAGTGATGCGGACAGGGAGAACCAAGAGACCCAGTACTTC
CDR3 protein: CATSDADRENQETQYF

D gene: TRBD2
J gene: TRBJ2-2
V gene: TRBV7-2
clone size: many
CDR3 DNA: TGTGCCAGCAGCTCGGGACTAGCGTACACCGGGGAGCTGTTTTTT
CDR3 protein: CASSSGLAYTGELFF

D gene: -
J gene: TRBJ1-2
V gene: TRBV6-5
clone size: many
CDR3 DNA: TGTGCCAGCAGTTTCGCCCTCTATGGCTACACCTTC
CDR3 protein: CASSFALYGYTF

D gene: -
J gene: TRBJ2-5
V gene: TRBV12-3/TRBV12-4
clone size: many
CDR3 DNA: TGTGCCAGCAGTTCCGGGGCAGCACTTAGTCAAGAGACCCAGTACTTC
CDR3 protein: CASSSGAALSQETQYF

D gene: -
J gene: TRBJ1-5
V gene: TRBV3-1
clone size: -
CDR3 DNA: TGTGCCAGCAGCCGTCGGATAGGCGGAGAGCCTCAGCATTTT
CDR3 protein: CASSRRIGGEPQHF

D gene: -
J gene: TRBJ1-1
V gene: TRBV28
clone size: many
CDR3 DNA: TGTGCCAGCGGGACGGACAGAATGAACACTGAAGCTTTCTTT
CDR3 protein: CASGTDRMNTEAFF

D gene: -
J gene: TRBJ1-6
V gene: TRBV20-1
clone size: -
CDR3 DNA: TGCAGTGCTAGAGAGGCGGGGGGCGGTTCACCCCTCCACTTT
CDR3 protein: CSAREAGGGSPLHF